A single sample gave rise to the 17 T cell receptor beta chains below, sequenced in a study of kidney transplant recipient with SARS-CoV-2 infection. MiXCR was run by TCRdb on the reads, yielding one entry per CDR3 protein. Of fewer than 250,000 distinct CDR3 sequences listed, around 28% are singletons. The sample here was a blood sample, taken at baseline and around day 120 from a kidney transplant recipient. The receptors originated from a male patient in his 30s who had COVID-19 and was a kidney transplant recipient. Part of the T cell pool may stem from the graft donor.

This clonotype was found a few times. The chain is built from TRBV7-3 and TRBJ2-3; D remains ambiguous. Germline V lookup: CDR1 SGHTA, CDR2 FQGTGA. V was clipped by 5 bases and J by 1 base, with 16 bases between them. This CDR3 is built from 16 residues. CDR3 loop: CASSPDPRIRTDTQYF. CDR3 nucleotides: TGTGCCAGCAGCCCGGATCCGCGGATACGCACAGATACGCAGTATTTT.

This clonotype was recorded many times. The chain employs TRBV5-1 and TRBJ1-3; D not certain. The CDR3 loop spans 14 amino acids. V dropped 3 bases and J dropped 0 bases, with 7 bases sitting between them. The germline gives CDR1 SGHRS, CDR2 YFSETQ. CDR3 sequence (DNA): TGCGCCAGCAGCTCGGGCCTCTCTGGAAACACCATATATTTT. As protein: CASSSGLSGNTIYF.

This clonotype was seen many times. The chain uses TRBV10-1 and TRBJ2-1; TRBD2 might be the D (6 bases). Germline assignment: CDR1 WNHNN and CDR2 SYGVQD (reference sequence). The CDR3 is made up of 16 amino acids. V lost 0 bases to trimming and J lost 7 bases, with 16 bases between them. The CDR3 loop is CASSESGGTGVNEQFF. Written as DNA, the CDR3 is TGCGCCAGCAGTGAGTCGGGCGGGACGGGGGTTAATGAGCAGTTCTTC.

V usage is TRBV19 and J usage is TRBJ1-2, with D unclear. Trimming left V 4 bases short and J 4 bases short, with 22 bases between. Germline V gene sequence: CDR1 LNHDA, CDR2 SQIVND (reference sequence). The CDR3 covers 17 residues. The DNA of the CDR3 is TGTGCCAGTAGTAGCTGGAAGACAAATCGAAAGACCTATGGCTACACCTTC. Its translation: CASSSWKTNRKTYGYTF.

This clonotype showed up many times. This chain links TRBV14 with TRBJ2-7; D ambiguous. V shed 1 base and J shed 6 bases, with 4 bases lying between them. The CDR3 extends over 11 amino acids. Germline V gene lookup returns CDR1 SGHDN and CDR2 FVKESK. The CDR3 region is CASSQGIEQYF. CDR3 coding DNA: TGTGCCAGCAGCCAAGGGATCGAGCAGTACTTC. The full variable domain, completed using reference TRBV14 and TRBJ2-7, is EAGVTQFPSHSVIEKGQTVTLRCDPISGHDNLYWYRRVMGKEIKFLLHFVKESKQDESGMPNNRFLAERTGGTYSTLKVQPAELEDSGVYFCASSQGIEQYFGPGTRLTVT.

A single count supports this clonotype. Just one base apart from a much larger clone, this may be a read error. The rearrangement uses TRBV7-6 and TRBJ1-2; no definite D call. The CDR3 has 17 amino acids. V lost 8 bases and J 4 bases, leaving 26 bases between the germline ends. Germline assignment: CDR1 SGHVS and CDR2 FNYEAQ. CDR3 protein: CASGGSVESRKTYGYTF. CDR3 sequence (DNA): TGTGCCAGCGGCGGATCAGTTGAATCTCGAAAGACCTATGGCTACACCTTC.

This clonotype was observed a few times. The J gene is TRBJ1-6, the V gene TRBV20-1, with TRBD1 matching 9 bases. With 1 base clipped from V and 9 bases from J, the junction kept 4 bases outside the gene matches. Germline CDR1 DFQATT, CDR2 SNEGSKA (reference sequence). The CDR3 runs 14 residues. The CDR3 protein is CSARGDREASPLHF. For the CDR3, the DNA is TGCAGTGCTAGAGGGGACAGGGAGGCTTCACCCCTCCACTTT.

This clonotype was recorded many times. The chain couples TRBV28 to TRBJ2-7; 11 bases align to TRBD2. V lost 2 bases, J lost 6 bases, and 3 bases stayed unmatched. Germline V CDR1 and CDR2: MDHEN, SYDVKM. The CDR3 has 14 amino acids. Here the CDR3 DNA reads TGTGCCAGCAGTTTAGGACTAGCGGGCCCCGAGCAGTACTTC. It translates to CASSLGLAGPEQYF.

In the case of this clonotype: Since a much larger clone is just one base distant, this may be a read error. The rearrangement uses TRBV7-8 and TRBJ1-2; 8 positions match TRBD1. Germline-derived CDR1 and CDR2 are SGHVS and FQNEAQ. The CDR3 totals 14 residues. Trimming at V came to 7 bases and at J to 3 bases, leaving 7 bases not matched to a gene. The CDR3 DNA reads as TGTGCCAGCATCACGGACAGGGCGGACTATGGCTACACCTTC. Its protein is CASITDRADYGYTF.

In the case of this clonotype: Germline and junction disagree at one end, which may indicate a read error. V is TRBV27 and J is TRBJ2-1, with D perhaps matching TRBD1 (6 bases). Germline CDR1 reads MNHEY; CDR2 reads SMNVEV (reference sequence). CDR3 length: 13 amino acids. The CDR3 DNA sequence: TGTGCCAGCAGCCAGGACAGTTGGAGTGAGCAGTCCTTC. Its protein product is CASSQDSWSEQSF.

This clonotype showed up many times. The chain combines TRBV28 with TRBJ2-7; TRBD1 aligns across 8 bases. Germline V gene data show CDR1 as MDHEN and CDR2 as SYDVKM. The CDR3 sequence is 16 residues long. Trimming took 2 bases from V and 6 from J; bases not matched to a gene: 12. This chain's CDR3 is CASSLIGQGIIGEQYF. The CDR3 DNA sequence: TGTGCCAGCAGTTTAATAGGACAGGGTATTATCGGCGAGCAGTACTTC.

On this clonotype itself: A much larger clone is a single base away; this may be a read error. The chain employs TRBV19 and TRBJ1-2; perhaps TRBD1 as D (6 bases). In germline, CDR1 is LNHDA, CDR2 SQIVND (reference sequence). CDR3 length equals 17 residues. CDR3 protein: CASSSWGTNRKTYGHTF. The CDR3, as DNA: TGTGCCAGTAGTTCGTGGGGGACAAATCGAAAGACCTATGGCCACACCTTC.

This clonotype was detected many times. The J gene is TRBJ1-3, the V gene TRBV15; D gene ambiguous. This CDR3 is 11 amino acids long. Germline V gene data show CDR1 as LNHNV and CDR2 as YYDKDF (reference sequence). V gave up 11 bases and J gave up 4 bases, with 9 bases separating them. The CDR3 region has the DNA TGTGCCGGGTCGACGGGAAACACCATATATTTT. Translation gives CAGSTGNTIYF.

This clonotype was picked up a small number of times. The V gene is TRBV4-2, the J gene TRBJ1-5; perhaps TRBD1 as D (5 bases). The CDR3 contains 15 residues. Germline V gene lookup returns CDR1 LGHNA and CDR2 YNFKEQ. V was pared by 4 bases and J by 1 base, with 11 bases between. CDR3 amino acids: CASSPQGRSNQPQHF. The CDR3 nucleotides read TGTGCCAGCAGCCCCCAGGGTAGGAGCAATCAGCCCCAGCATTTT.

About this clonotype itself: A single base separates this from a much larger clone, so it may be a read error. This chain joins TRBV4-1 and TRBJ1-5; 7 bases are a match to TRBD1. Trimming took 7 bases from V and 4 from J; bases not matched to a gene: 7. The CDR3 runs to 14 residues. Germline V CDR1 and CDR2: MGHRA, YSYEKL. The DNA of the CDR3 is TGCGCCAGCAACCAGCAACAGGGGAATCAGCCCCAGCATTTT. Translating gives CASNQQQGNQPQHF.

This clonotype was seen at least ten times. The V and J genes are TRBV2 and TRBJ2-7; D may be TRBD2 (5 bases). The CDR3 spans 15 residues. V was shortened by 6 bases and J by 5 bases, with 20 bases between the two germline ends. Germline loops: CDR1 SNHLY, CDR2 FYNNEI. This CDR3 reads CASRGWENPGNEQYF. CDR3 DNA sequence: TGTGCCAGCAGAGGTTGGGAGAATCCGGGGAACGAGCAGTACTTC.

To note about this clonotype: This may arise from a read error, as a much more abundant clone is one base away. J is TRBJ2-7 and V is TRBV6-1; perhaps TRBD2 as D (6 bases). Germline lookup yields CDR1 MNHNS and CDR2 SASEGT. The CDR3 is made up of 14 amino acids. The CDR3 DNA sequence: TGTGCCAGCAGACCCGGGGGAGTTTCCTGCGAGCAGTACTTC. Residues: CASRPGGVSCEQYF.